One TCR beta chain is described in this entry. This clone appeared a single time. The antigen it recognizes is unknown. Per-base qualities were not stored, and no clone one base away is much larger. The germline V gene yields SGHVS for CDR1 and FNYEAQ for CDR2. From cysteine to phenylalanine, the CDR3 is 20 amino acids long. CDR3 DNA only is kept here, 60 bases in frame from base 1. V lost 5 bases and J lost 3 bases; the stretch between them is 28 bases long. The protocol used for the library was the immunoSEQ multiplex PCR assay. RNA was extracted from all samples and reverse transcribed into cDNA, which served as template for TCR sequencing. SuperScript III was used to make first-strand cDNA, primed with a 2:1 mix of oligo-dT and random hexamers. A synthetic immune receptor repertoire was used to gauge amplification bias, and whatever bias remained was removed computationally. Under the source paper's analysis protocol: After raw reads were preprocessed to remove errors, the CDR3 was defined following IMGT conventions as running from the conserved cysteine to phenylalanine. Clonality was computed by normalizing Shannon entropy by log2 of the number of productive unique TCRs and subtracting the result from 1. Whether each scalp clone was CD4 or CD8 was inferred by checking scalp TCRbeta sequences against the CD4 and CD8 repertoires from sorted blood. Entries here come from immuneACCESS through TCRdb and include only in-frame sequences with V and J called. Some clones fail to appear in such tables; in the studies checked, an unresolved V gene covers under half of the shortfall, and the cause of the remainder is unknown. From that table come the V and J calls and clone size; the DNA was used to work out D and trimming. A total of nearly 110,000 clones appear in this sample, roughly 84% of them only once. The ten biggest clones cover over 20% of the sample.

The sample's time point, from its label and the paper: roughly 24 weeks on oral tofacitinib. In light of the paper, this sample's treatment or condition label describes: oral pan-JAK inhibitor, 5-10 mg twice daily. From alopecia areata patients, peripheral blood was collected along with lesional scalp punch biopsies. PBMCs were separated by density centrifugation and stained for CD3, CD4 and CD8, after which CD4+ and CD8+ T cells were sorted on a FACSAria. The data derive from a study of CD8+ T cells in alopecia areata listed by TCRdb under 2018. For the study in its entirety: Treated patients were enrolled in an open-label pilot trial of oral tofacitinib, 5 to 10 mg twice daily, for moderate-to-severe alopecia areata. On the human side, TCRbeta sequencing was run on scalp tissue and on sorted CD4+ and CD8+ peripheral blood T cells from healthy controls and from alopecia areata patients with either patchy or totalis/universalis disease. immunoSEQ multiplex PCR using 35 Vbeta forward primers and 13 Jbeta reverse primers was used to amplify TCRbeta CDR3 regions. Scalp clonality was compared across normal scalp (n=4), patchy alopecia areata scalp (n=8), and alopecia totalis/universalis scalp (n=8). Tofacitinib-treated patients had biopsies at baseline and at 4 and 24 weeks of treatment, with a later scalp biopsy in several patients. High-throughput TCRbeta sequencing was used to examine T cell clonal expansion in alopecia areata in both the C3H/HeJ mouse model and human patients. Tofacitinib was given for 6 to 18 months, followed by 6 months of follow-up off drug to assess delayed response and recurrence. For the treated patients, the SALT score, which quantifies what percentage of scalp surface area is affected, served as the measure of disease severity. RNA was extracted with the PAXgene miRNA kit for fixed scalp, the miRNeasy kit for PBMCs, and the RNeasy kit for mouse skin. Beyond this particular receptor, the publication reports: Scalp TCR repertoire analysis is complicated because resident alphabeta T cells in normal human skin are also sequenced, whereas mouse skin is dominated by gammadelta T cells. During tofacitinib treatment, many expanded lesional clones stuck around in both scalp and blood, and this persistence may partly explain why relapse happens after treatment is stopped. TCR sequences shared between patients were less clear than in mice, possibly partly because of HLA diversity in the patient population. Compared with normal scalp, lesional scalp had higher clonality and more expanded CD8+ clones, particularly in alopecia totalis/universalis, a pattern that suggests antigenic drive. Because the treated cohort was small and had only one nonresponder, larger studies are needed to examine links between baseline CD8+ expansion and response. Tofacitinib significantly decreased scalp clonality and the number of expanded CD8+ clones among the top 100 scalp clones.

Material: CD8+ T cells sorted from blood, obtained at week 24, from a patient treated with tofacitinib. The V and J genes are TRBV7-6 and TRBJ1-4; TRBD1 could be the D gene, as 6 bases match. The sequence came from a human donor with alopecia areata. This receptor carries the CDR3 CASSPPPGGGRVIPNEKLFF. The DNA sequence is TGTGCCAGCAGCCCTCCTCCTGGGGGGGGCAGGGTGATACCTAATGAAAAACTGTTTTTT.